This T cell receptor beta chain emerged from a study of blood T cell repertoires in COVID-19. Study summary: The United States, Italy and Spain were the sources of the acute and convalescent COVID-19 samples. Sample material is recorded as cDNA or gDNA derived from T cells, B-cell-depleted T cells, or PBMCs.

Germline CDR1 MGHDK, CDR2 SYGVNS. The CDR3 covers 11 residues. Trimming left V 4 bases short and J 7 bases short, with 4 bases between. Authors' processing steps: Amplification from reference gene primers served as the basis for estimated nucleated cell counts. The protocol was immunoSEQ multiplex PCR, while the TCRdb copy is restricted to in-frame clones and leaves out a portion. The DNA was the basis for D and trimming; V, J and clone size are from that table. The sample lists under 350,000 clones; about 86% were seen once. The V gene is TRBV25-1, the J gene TRBJ1-4, with D unresolved. The clonotype comes from a man between 18 and 35 years old with active or convalescent COVID-19. Sequencing input: peripheral blood. The CDR3: CASSALEKLFF. Written as DNA, the CDR3 is TGTGCCAGCAGTGCCCTTGAAAAACTGTTTTTT.